This passage covers 32 T cell receptor beta chains from one sample sequenced in a study of PD-L1 blockade in urothelial cancer. Sequenced by immunoSEQ multiplex PCR; TCRdb stores in-frame clones only, minus some. Counted here are some 19,000 clones, over 80% occurring once; the ten biggest clones make up around 1.6%. Time point in this sample: peripheral blood 6 weeks after treatment start. The sequences come from PBMCs, collected around atezolizumab (anti-PD-L1) treatment. The receptor set was obtained from a man aged 50-59 years with urothelial cancer.

The V gene is TRBV7-2, the J gene TRBJ1-4; tentatively, D is TRBD1 (5 bases). CDR1 and CDR2 (germline): SGHTA, FQGNSA. The CDR3 has 15 residues. The V end lost 4 bases, the J end lost 3 bases, and 12 bases lay between the germline ends. CDR3 coding DNA: TGTGCCAGCAGCTCTTCGGACATAGCTAATGAAAAACTGTTTTTT. This codes for CASSSSDIANEKLFF.

This chain joins TRBV2 and TRBJ1-5; 10 positions agree with TRBD1. V dropped 6 bases and J dropped 2; count of bases not matched to a gene: 4. This CDR3 comprises 15 residues. Germline lookup yields CDR1 SNHLY and CDR2 FYNNEI. Written as DNA, the CDR3 is TGTGCCAGCAGCCGGACAGGGGGTGGCAATCAGCCCCAGCATTTT. This sequence encodes CASSRTGGGNQPQHF.

V usage is TRBV9 and J usage is TRBJ2-2, with 7 bases that match TRBD1. Germline V gene sequence: CDR1 SGDLS, CDR2 YYNGEE. The V gene end was trimmed by 6 bases and the J gene end by 0 bases; junction bases not matched to a gene: 5. CDR3 size: 15 residues. The CDR3 DNA sequence: TGTGCCAGCAACCCCGGGACAGCGAACACCGGGGAGCTGTTTTTT. Translated, it gives CASNPGTANTGELFF.

The chain uses TRBV2 and TRBJ1-5; 9 bases fit TRBD1. The CDR3 runs to 17 residues. Trimming cost V 3 bases and J 1 base; bases outside gene matches: 7. Germline-derived CDR1 and CDR2 are SNHLY and FYNNEI. CDR3 DNA: TGTGCCAGCAGTGACGGGACAGGGTTACGGAGCAATCAGCCCCAGCATTTT. It encodes CASSDGTGLRSNQPQHF.

The chain recombines TRBV5-1 with TRBJ2-1; the match to TRBD2 covers 8 bases. CDR3 length: 16 residues. The J segment lost 5 bases and the V segment lost 4 bases, leaving 11 bases of the junction unmatched. From germline, CDR1 is SGHRS and CDR2 YFSETQ. CDR3: CASSTVAGSLNNEQFF. For the CDR3, the DNA is TGCGCCAGCAGCACCGTAGCGGGAAGTTTAAACAATGAGCAGTTCTTC.

This clone was observed a single time. This chain joins TRBV14 and TRBJ2-1; 8 bases fit TRBD2. CDR3 length equals 16 residues. From germline, CDR1 is SGHDN and CDR2 FVKESK. V was clipped by 4 bases and J by 0 bases; unmatched bases: 5. The CDR3 coding sequence is TGTGCCAGCAGCCTAGTAAGCGGGAGCTCCTACAATGAGCAGTTCTTC. This gives the protein CASSLVSGSSYNEQFF.

J is TRBJ2-1 and V is TRBV6-5; 10 positions agree with TRBD1. Germline V gene data show CDR1 as MNHEY and CDR2 as SVGAGI. After removal of 6 bases from V and 10 bases from J, the junction contained 9 bases not matched to a gene. This CDR3 has 14 residues. CDR3 DNA sequence: TGTGCCAGCAGCGGATCGGGACAGGGGAGAGAGCAGTTCTTC. It specifies CASSGSGQGREQFF.

The chain couples TRBV5-1 to TRBJ2-7; 12 bases agree with TRBD1. The V gene end was trimmed by 4 bases and the J gene end by 7 bases; junction bases not matched to a gene: 6. The germline CDR1 and CDR2 sequences are SGHRS and YFSETQ. The length of the CDR3 is 14 residues. The CDR3 loop is CASSMGQGAGEQYF. The CDR3, as DNA: TGCGCCAGCAGCATGGGACAGGGGGCCGGGGAGCAGTACTTC.

V is TRBV7-9 and J is TRBJ1-2, with D maybe TRBD1 (6 bases). Germline CDR1 and CDR2: SEHNR and FQNEAQ (reference sequence). The CDR3 is 13 residues long. The germline V and J ends were trimmed by 4 bases and 4 bases, with 10 bases remaining between them. The CDR3: CASSYRDTYGYTF. The CDR3 bases are TGTGCCAGCAGCTACCGGGACACCTATGGCTACACCTTC.

This clone was recorded a few times. This rearrangement joins TRBV6-1 to TRBJ1-3, with D perhaps matching TRBD1 (5 bases). Germline V gives CDR1 MNHNS, CDR2 SASEGT. The CDR3 loop spans 15 amino acids. The ends were cut back, 6 bases at V and 0 bases at J, with 12 bases in the middle. The chain's CDR3 is CASSIDSFSGNTIYF. The CDR3 bases are TGTGCCAGCAGCATAGACAGCTTCTCTGGAAACACCATATATTTT.

The rearrangement joins TRBV11-3 to TRBJ2-7; 8 bases are shared with TRBD1. This CDR3 contains 13 residues. V shed 5 bases, J shed 3 bases, and the junction held 3 bases outside the gene matches. Germline CDR1 reads SGHNT; CDR2 reads YENEEA. The CDR3 is CASSVGQGYEQYF. The CDR3 DNA follows: TGTGCCAGCAGCGTCGGACAGGGCTACGAGCAGTACTTC.

This clone appeared a few times. This rearrangement joins TRBV5-8 to TRBJ1-1; 9 bases are shared with TRBD1. V trimming: 3 bases; J trimming: 1 base; junction bases outside the gene matches: 13. CDR3 length: 18 residues. Per the germline V gene, CDR1 is SGHTS and CDR2 is YDEGEE. The CDR3 sequence is CASSYRRATGGKNTEAFF. The CDR3 DNA reads TGTGCCAGCAGCTATCGGAGAGCGACAGGGGGTAAGAACACTGAAGCTTTCTTT.

The gene calls are TRBV10-3 and TRBJ2-1; 8 nucleotides match TRBD2. J was trimmed by 7 bases and V by 4 bases; bases with no gene match: 12. CDR1 is ENHRY, CDR2 SYGVKD, per germline. This CDR3 comprises 16 residues. The CDR3 DNA reads as TGTGCCATCAGTGTAGGGTCGGTAGCGGGAACGAATGAGCAGTTCTTC. Translating it yields CAISVGSVAGTNEQFF.

This clone was observed a single time. J is TRBJ2-1 and V is TRBV19, with D perhaps matching TRBD2 (5 bases). Germline-derived CDR1 and CDR2 are LNHDA and SQIVND (reference sequence). Trimming left V 3 bases short and J 10 bases short, with 13 bases between. CDR3 size: 13 residues. The CDR3 bases are TGTGCCAGTAGTATCAGAGAGGGATTCGAGCAGTTCTTC. Protein product: CASSIREGFEQFF. Variable domain in full (rest from reference TRBV19 and TRBJ2-1): DGGITQSPKYLFRKEGQNVTLSCEQNLNHDAMYWYRQDPGQGLRLIYYSQIVNDFQKGDIAEGYSVSREKKESFPLTVTSAQKNPTAFYLCASSIREGFEQFFGPGTRLTVL.

This clone was observed a single time. The rearrangement links TRBV18 to TRBJ2-7; 7 nucleotides align to TRBD1. This CDR3 is built from 19 residues. CDR1 KGHSH and CDR2 LQKENI come from the germline V gene. The V gene end was trimmed by 3 bases and the J gene end by 2 bases; junction bases not matched to a gene: 19. DNA for the CDR3: TGTGCCAGCTCACCGGGCTCGAGGTTTTATGGACAGGTTACCTACGAGCAGTACGTC. This codes for CASSPGSRFYGQVTYEQYV.

This clone was seen once. The V gene is TRBV7-2, the J gene TRBJ2-1; weak D call: TRBD2 (7 bases). The CDR3 contains 17 residues. Germline V CDR1 and CDR2: SGHTA, FQGNSA. V was shortened by 2 bases and J by 2 bases, with 16 bases between the two germline ends. CDR3: CASSLRGGRGPYNEQFF. The CDR3 region has the DNA TGTGCCAGCAGCTTAAGGGGGGGGCGGGGTCCCTACAATGAGCAGTTCTTC.

The genes are TRBV6-1 and TRBJ1-2; a possible D gene is TRBD1 (5 bases). V was trimmed by 2 bases and J by 5 bases, leaving 12 bases between them. This CDR3 has 14 residues. Germline V CDR1 and CDR2: MNHNS, SASEGT. CDR3 loop: CASSELGVWYGYTF. The CDR3 DNA sequence: TGTGCCAGCAGTGAATTAGGGGTTTGGTATGGCTACACCTTC.

The chain combines TRBV11-3 with TRBJ2-1; 7 bases map to TRBD2. In germline, CDR1 is SGHNT, CDR2 YENEEA. This CDR3 is built from 15 residues. The V and J ends lost 1 base and 3 bases, in that order; junction bases with no gene match: 3. CDR3 sequence: CASSLVSGIYNEQFF. The CDR3 DNA reads as TGTGCCAGCAGCTTAGTGAGCGGGATCTACAATGAGCAGTTCTTC.

The J gene is TRBJ1-6, the V gene TRBV28, with 9 bases aligning to TRBD1. The junction had 4 bases not matched to a gene; V was cut back by 6 bases and J by 7 bases. The CDR3 runs to 14 residues. Germline CDR1 and CDR2: MDHEN and SYDVKM. The CDR3 DNA follows: TGTGCCAGCAGGACCGGGACAGGGAATTCACCCCTCCACTTT. Translating it yields CASRTGTGNSPLHF.

This clone has a handful of counts. V is TRBV6-6 and J is TRBJ1-1; 9 bases match TRBD1. The length of the CDR3 is 15 residues. The V segment lost 10 bases and the J segment 3 bases; nucleotides outside the gene matches: 12. Germline V gene lookup returns CDR1 MNHNY and CDR2 SVGAGI (reference sequence). The CDR3 DNA reads as TGTGCCACCTCGAACAGGGGGCGCCGGGACACTGAAGCTTTCTTT. It specifies CATSNRGRRDTEAFF.

This chain links TRBV29-1 with TRBJ1-4; D unresolved. The ends were cut back, 8 bases at V and 8 bases at J, with 12 bases in the middle. Germline V gene sequence: CDR1 SQVTM, CDR2 ANQGSEA. The CDR3 consists of 11 residues. CDR3 loop: CSYRVGEKLFF. CDR3 in DNA: TGCAGCTATCGGGTCGGGGAAAAACTGTTTTTT.

The V and J genes are TRBV9 and TRBJ2-7; 7 bases are shared with TRBD2. The CDR3 runs 14 residues. CDR1 is SGDLS and CDR2 is YYNGEE in the germline V gene. With 1 base clipped from V and 2 bases from J, the junction kept 3 bases outside the gene matches. The CDR3 here is CASSVLAEAYEQYF. The DNA of the CDR3 is TGTGCCAGCAGCGTACTAGCGGAGGCCTACGAGCAGTACTTC.

This clone has only a few counts. J is TRBJ1-5 and V is TRBV27; 8 bases align to TRBD1. V gave up 3 bases and J gave up 5 bases; unmatched junction bases: 3. The CDR3 has 14 amino acids. Germline-derived CDR1 and CDR2 are MNHEY and SMNVEV (reference sequence). The chain's CDR3 is CASSFQGADQPQHF. CDR3 bases: TGTGCCAGCAGTTTTCAGGGGGCAGATCAGCCCCAGCATTTT.

The V call is TRBV29-1, the J call TRBJ2-3; D perhaps matches TRBD2 (5 bases). V was shortened by 7 bases and J by 2 bases, with 16 bases between the two germline ends. The CDR3 has 14 amino acids. Germline CDR1 and CDR2: SQVTM and ANQGSEA. CDR3 sequence reads: CSGKRTGPTDTQYF. CDR3 coding DNA: TGCAGCGGAAAACGGACTGGGCCCACAGATACGCAGTATTTT.

The rearrangement joins TRBV11-2 to TRBJ2-2; 10 nucleotides match TRBD2. Germline V gene data show CDR1 as SGHAT and CDR2 as FQNNGV. V was clipped by 2 bases and J by 8 bases; unmatched bases: 5. This CDR3 has 15 amino acids. CDR3 nucleotide sequence: TGTGCCAGCAGCTTAAGTGTACTAGCGGGAGGGGAGCTGTTTTTT. This sequence encodes CASSLSVLAGGELFF. The full variable domain, completed using reference TRBV11-2 and TRBJ2-2, is EAGVAQSPRYKIIEKRQSVAFWCNPISGHATLYWYQQILGQGPKLLIQFQNNGVVDDSQLPKDRFSAERLKGVDSTLKIQPAKLEDSAVYLCASSLSVLAGGELFFGEGSRLTVL.

The chain recombines TRBV6-1 with TRBJ2-2; 7 bases line up with TRBD1. This CDR3 comprises 13 residues. Germline V CDR1 and CDR2: MNHNS, SASEGT. The ends lost 0 bases at V and 8 bases at J; junction bases unmatched: 0. CDR3 in amino acids: CASSEAGQGELFF. The CDR3 nucleotides are TGTGCCAGCAGTGAAGCGGGACAGGGGGAGCTGTTTTTT.

This chain joins TRBV4-2 and TRBJ1-3, with D unresolved. Trimming pared 3 bases from V and 4 bases from J, leaving 13 bases between. Germline loops: CDR1 LGHNA, CDR2 YNFKEQ. The CDR3 has 15 residues. Written as DNA, the CDR3 is TGTGCCAGCAGCCAGGCCGACTCGGGGGGAAACACCATATATTTT. It translates to CASSQADSGGNTIYF.

This chain joins TRBV10-2 and TRBJ1-5; 10 bases agree with TRBD1. V dropped 7 bases and J dropped 6; count of bases not matched to a gene: 6. The germline V gene encodes CDR1 WSHSY and CDR2 SAAADI. The CDR3 extends over 14 amino acids. This CDR3 is CASKPGQGIQPQHF. The CDR3 bases are TGCGCCAGCAAACCGGGACAGGGGATTCAGCCCCAGCATTTT.

The chain couples TRBV7-3 to TRBJ2-2, with 7 bases fitting TRBD1. CDR3 length: 15 amino acids. Trimming cost V 5 bases and J 0 bases; bases outside gene matches: 3. Germline-derived CDR1 and CDR2 are SGHTA and FQGTGA. This chain's CDR3 is CASSRDSANTGELFF. As DNA, the CDR3 is TGTGCCAGCAGCCGGGACAGCGCGAACACCGGGGAGCTGTTTTTT.

The chain is built from TRBV5-5 and TRBJ1-4; no firm D call. Trimming took 2 bases from V and 7 from J, leaving 12 bases between them. The CDR3 has 14 amino acids. Germline lookup yields CDR1 SGHKS and CDR2 YYEKEE (reference sequence). The CDR3 sequence is CASSLDPAVEKLFF. In DNA, the CDR3 is TGTGCCAGCAGCTTAGACCCAGCGGTTGAAAAACTGTTTTTT.

V is TRBV7-3 and J is TRBJ2-2; 12 bases map to TRBD2. V lost 5 bases and J lost 7; bases outside the gene matches: 5. CDR1 is SGHTA, CDR2 FQGTGA, per germline. This CDR3 comprises 15 residues. The CDR3 is CASSPRTSGNGELFF. The DNA for the CDR3 is TGTGCCAGCAGCCCACGGACTAGCGGGAACGGGGAGCTGTTTTTT.

This rearrangement joins TRBV6-5 to TRBJ1-2; 9 bases agree with TRBD1. J gave up 0 bases and V 6 bases, and 5 bases lay outside the gene matches. The germline V gene has CDR1 MNHEY and CDR2 SVGAGI. This CDR3 has 15 amino acids. The CDR3 sequence: CASSRTGAANYGYTF. The CDR3 nucleotides are TGTGCCAGCAGCCGGACAGGGGCCGCTAACTATGGCTACACCTTC.